This TCR beta chain was identified during a study of PD-L1 blockade in urothelial cancer. Across the study: The patients had undergone anywhere from 0 to 3 prior chemotherapy regimens. At 3 weeks after treatment start (second dose) and again at 6 weeks, blood was analyzed.

Regarding time point: pretreatment peripheral blood. Each patient presented with locally advanced or metastatic urothelial carcinoma. Germline V gives CDR1 SGHRS, CDR2 YFSETQ. This CDR3 comprises 16 residues. The trim removed 4 bases at V and 1 base at J, leaving 7 bases unmatched. The data were produced by immunoSEQ multiplex PCR, yet TCRdb's version contains in-frame clones alone and is incomplete. The table lists under 60,000 clones, 80% to 90% of them singletons. Findings and limits, study-wide: Expansion of tumor-associated blood clones at 3 weeks was greater in durable-benefit patients.

With regard to this clone: What it recognizes is unknown.

This rearrangement joins TRBV5-1 to TRBJ1-1; 10 bases are a match to TRBD1. This TCR came from a man between 65 and 85 years old with urothelial cancer. Sequences were derived from PBMCs, sampled around atezolizumab (anti-PD-L1) treatment. In DNA, the CDR3 is TGCGCCAGCAGCCCCGACGGACAGGGGGGGAACACTGAAGCTTTCTTT. Protein: CASSPDGQGGNTEAFF.